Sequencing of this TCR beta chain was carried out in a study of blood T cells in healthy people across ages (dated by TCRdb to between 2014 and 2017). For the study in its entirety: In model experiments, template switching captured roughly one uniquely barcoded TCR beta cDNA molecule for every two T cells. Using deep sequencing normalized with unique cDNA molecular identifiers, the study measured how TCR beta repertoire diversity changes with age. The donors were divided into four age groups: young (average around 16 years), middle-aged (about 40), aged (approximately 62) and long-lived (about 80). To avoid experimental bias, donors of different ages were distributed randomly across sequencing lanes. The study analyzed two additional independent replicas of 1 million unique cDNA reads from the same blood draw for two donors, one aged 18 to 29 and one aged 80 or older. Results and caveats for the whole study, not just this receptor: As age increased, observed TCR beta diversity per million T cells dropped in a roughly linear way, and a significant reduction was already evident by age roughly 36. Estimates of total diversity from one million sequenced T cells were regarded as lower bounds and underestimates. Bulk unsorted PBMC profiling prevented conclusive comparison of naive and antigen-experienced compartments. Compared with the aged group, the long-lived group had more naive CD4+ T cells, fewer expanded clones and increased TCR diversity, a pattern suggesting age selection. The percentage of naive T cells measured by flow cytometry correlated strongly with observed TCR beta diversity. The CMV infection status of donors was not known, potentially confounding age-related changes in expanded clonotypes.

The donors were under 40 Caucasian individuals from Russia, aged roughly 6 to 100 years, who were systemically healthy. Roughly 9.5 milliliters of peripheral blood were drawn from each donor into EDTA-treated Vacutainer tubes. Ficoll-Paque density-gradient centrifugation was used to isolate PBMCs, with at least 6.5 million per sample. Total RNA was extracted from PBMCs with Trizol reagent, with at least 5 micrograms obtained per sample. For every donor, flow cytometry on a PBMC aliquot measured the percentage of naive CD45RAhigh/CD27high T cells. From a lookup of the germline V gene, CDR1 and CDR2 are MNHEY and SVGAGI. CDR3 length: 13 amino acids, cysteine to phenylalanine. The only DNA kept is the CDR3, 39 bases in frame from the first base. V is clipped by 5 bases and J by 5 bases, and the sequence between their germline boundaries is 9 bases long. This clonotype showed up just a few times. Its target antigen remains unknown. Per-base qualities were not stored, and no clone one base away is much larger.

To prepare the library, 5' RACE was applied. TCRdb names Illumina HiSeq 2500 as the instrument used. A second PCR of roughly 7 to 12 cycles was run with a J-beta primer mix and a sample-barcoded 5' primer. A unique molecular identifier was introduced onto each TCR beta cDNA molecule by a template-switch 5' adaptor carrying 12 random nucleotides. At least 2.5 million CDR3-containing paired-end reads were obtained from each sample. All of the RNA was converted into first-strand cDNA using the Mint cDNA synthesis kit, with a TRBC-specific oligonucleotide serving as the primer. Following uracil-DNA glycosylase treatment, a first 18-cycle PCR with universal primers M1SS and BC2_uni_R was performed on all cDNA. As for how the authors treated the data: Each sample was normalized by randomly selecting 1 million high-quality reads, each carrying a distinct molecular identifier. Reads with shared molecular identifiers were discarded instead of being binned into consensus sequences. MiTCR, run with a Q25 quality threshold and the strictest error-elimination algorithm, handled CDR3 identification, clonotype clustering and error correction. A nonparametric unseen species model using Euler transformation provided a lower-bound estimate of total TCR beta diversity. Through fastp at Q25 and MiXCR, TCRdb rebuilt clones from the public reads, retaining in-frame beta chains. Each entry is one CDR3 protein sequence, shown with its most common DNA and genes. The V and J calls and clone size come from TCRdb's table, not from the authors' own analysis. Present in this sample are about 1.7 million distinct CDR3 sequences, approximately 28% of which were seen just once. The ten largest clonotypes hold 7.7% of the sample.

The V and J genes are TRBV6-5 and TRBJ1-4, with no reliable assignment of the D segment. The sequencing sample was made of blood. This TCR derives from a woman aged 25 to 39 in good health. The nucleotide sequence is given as TGTGCCAGCAGTCCCTCGCGGAATGAAAAACTGTTTTTT. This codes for CASSPSRNEKLFF.